These 30 T cell receptor beta chains originate from one sample sequenced in a study of blood T cell repertoires in COVID-19. Produced via immunoSEQ multiplex PCR; TCRdb's table is partial and in-frame only. The data contain some 180,000 clones, about 80% of them singletons. Sequencing was done on a sample of peripheral blood. All receptors derive from a man in his fifties or sixties with acute or convalescent COVID-19.

The sample holds a few counts of this clone. The genes are TRBV19 and TRBJ1-5; a possible D gene is TRBD1 (6 bases). There are 13 residues in the CDR3. The V end was cut by 8 bases, the J end by 3 bases, with 11 bases between. The germline gives CDR1 LNHDA, CDR2 SQIVND (reference sequence). DNA for the CDR3: TGTGCCAGTCGAGGACAGCACAATCAGCCCCAGCATTTT. Translation: CASRGQHNQPQHF.

In DNA, the CDR3 is TGTGCCAGCAGTGTAACGGACAGGGAGGCTGAAGCTTTCTTT. This sequence encodes CASSVTDREAEAFF. This chain connects TRBV2 to TRBJ1-1; 8 positions match TRBD1. J gave up 6 bases and V 4 bases, and 7 bases lay outside the gene matches. This CDR3 comprises 14 residues. Per the germline V gene, CDR1 is SNHLY and CDR2 is FYNNEI. Supplemented by reference TRBV2 and TRBJ1-1, the full variable domain reads EPEVTQTPSHQVTQMGQEVILRCVPISNHLYFYWYRQILGQKVEFLVSFYNNEISEKSEIFDDQFSVERPDGSNFTLKIRSTKLEDSAMYFCASSVTDREAEAFFGQGTRLTVV.

This clone was detected only a few times. The gene calls are TRBV6-5 and TRBJ2-3; no definite D call. Looked up from germline, CDR1 is MNHEY and CDR2 is SVGAGI. CDR3 length equals 14 residues. Between the trimmed V and J ends, which lost 6 bases and 0 bases, there was a span of 10 bases. DNA of the CDR3: TGTGCCAGCAGGCGGAATCCTAGCACAGATACGCAGTATTTT. Amino acids: CASRRNPSTDTQYF.

The chain joins TRBV27 to TRBJ2-7; D may be TRBD2 (5 bases). CDR1 is MNHEY and CDR2 is SMNVEV in the germline V gene (reference sequence). The CDR3 length is 17 residues. V was pared by 4 bases and J by 0 bases, with 19 bases between. The CDR3 DNA reads TGTGCCAGCAGTTCTATCGCCCGTAAAGCGGACTCCTACGAGCAGTACTTC. This translates into CASSSIARKADSYEQYF.

The chain has TRBV28 and TRBJ1-3; the D gene is possibly TRBD1 (6 bases). Looked up from germline, CDR1 is MDHEN and CDR2 is SYDVKM. Trimming took off 7 bases at V and 3 bases at J, with 13 bases between the two ends. CDR3 size: 14 residues. CDR3 sequence (DNA): TGTGCCAGCACCCGGACAGTGGGTGGAAACACCATATATTTT. It yields the protein CASTRTVGGNTIYF.

The chain links TRBV24-1 to TRBJ2-2, with unresolved D. V dropped 1 base and J dropped 8 bases, with 22 bases sitting between them. CDR1 is KGHDR and CDR2 is SFDVKD in the germline V gene. This CDR3 comprises 18 residues. The CDR3 region is CATSDFAGSNRFVGELFF. The CDR3 coding sequence is TGTGCCACCAGTGATTTCGCCGGGTCAAACCGCTTCGTAGGGGAGCTGTTTTTT.

The rearrangement uses TRBV28 and TRBJ2-1; TRBD2 matches 10 bases. Germline V gene lookup returns CDR1 MDHEN and CDR2 SYDVKM. CDR3 length: 13 residues. With V trimmed by 7 bases and J by 6 bases, 3 bases remained unmatched. CDR3: CASTLAGRNEQFF. CDR3 coding DNA: TGTGCCAGCACACTAGCGGGACGCAATGAGCAGTTCTTC. The full variable domain, rest sourced from reference TRBV28 and TRBJ2-1, is DVKVTQSSRYLVKRTGEKVFLECVQDMDHENMFWYRQDPGLGLRLIYFSYDVKMKEKGDIPEGYSVSREKKERFSLILESASTNQTSMYLCASTLAGRNEQFFGPGTRLTVL.

The rearrangement joins TRBV15 to TRBJ2-1; D remains ambiguous. Germline loops: CDR1 LNHNV, CDR2 YYDKDF (reference sequence). The CDR3 is 13 amino acids. Trimming shortened V by 3 bases and J by 4 bases, and 7 bases separated the two germline ends. Here the CDR3 DNA reads TGTGCCACCAGCAGGGGCACTTACAATGAGCAGTTCTTC. Translation: CATSRGTYNEQFF.

The CDR3, as DNA: TGTGCCAGCAGCTTAGGTAGCGGCCCTACCTACGAGCAGTACTTC. Its translation is CASSLGSGPTYEQYF. V and J are TRBV7-9 and TRBJ2-7; possibly TRBD2 for D (6 bases). There are 15 residues in the CDR3. V lost 1 base and J 2 bases, leaving 12 bases between the germline ends. Germline-derived CDR1 and CDR2 are SEHNR and FQNEAQ (reference sequence).

This rearrangement joins TRBV24-1 to TRBJ2-2, with a weak D call TRBD1 (6 bases). The CDR3 extends over 16 amino acids. Trimming cost V 1 base and J 2 bases, with 10 bases left between them. Germline CDR1 reads KGHDR; CDR2 reads SFDVKD. This CDR3 is CATSDFHRDNTGELFF. CDR3 bases: TGTGCCACCAGTGATTTCCACAGGGACAACACCGGGGAGCTGTTTTTT.

The rearrangement uses TRBV5-1 and TRBJ2-7; TRBD1 might be the D (6 bases). V was shortened by 3 bases and J by 7 bases, with 14 bases between the two germline ends. The CDR3 has 13 amino acids. The germline V gene encodes CDR1 SGHRS and CDR2 YFSETQ. The CDR3 nucleotides read TGCGCCAGCAGCTACGGACAGTCTGGGGAGCAGTACTTC. Translating it yields CASSYGQSGEQYF.

The gene calls are TRBV11-2 and TRBJ2-1, with 9 bases identical to TRBD2. This CDR3 spans 16 amino acids. Per germline, CDR1 SGHAT and CDR2 FQNNGV. Losses at the gene ends were 4 bases for V and 4 bases for J; bases not matched to a gene: 8. The CDR3 DNA reads TGTGCCAGCAGCTCAATTAGCGGGAGAGTATACAATGAGCAGTTCTTC. This sequence encodes CASSSISGRVYNEQFF.

The rearrangement links TRBV4-3 to TRBJ2-6; the D is unclear. The V gene's germline CDR1 is LGHNA and CDR2 YSLEER. The CDR3 runs to 16 residues. With 2 bases removed from V and 0 bases from J, the gap between germline ends came to 8 bases. CDR3: CASSQYFRSGANVLTF. The CDR3 DNA sequence: TGCGCCAGCAGCCAATATTTCCGCTCTGGGGCCAACGTCCTGACTTTC.

V usage is TRBV19 and J usage is TRBJ1-6, with a tentative D call TRBD1 (6 bases). Per germline, CDR1 LNHDA and CDR2 SQIVND (reference sequence). Trimming took 6 bases from V and 6 from J, leaving 18 bases between them. The CDR3 is 16 amino acids. CDR3 amino acids: CASRRPAGEGNSPLHF. The DNA of the CDR3 is TGTGCCAGTAGAAGACCGGCAGGGGAGGGTAATTCACCCCTCCACTTT.

The chain recombines TRBV7-9 with TRBJ2-1; 7 positions match TRBD1. The CDR3 is made up of 16 amino acids. Unmatched junction bases numbered 6, after V lost 0 bases and J lost 4 bases. Per the germline V gene, CDR1 is SEHNR and CDR2 is FQNEAQ (reference sequence). The CDR3 coding sequence is TGTGCCAGCAGCTTAGCCGGGACAGACCGATACAATGAGCAGTTCTTC. This translates into CASSLAGTDRYNEQFF. The full variable domain, with the rest looked up from reference TRBV7-9 and TRBJ2-1, is DTGVSQNPRHKITKRGQNVTFRCDPISEHNRLYWYRQTLGQGPEFLTYFQNEAQLEKSRLLSDRFSAERPKGSFSTLEIQRTEQGDSAMYLCASSLAGTDRYNEQFFGPGTRLTVL.

The V call is TRBV5-1, the J call TRBJ2-3; D perhaps matches TRBD2 (5 bases). The germline CDR1 and CDR2 sequences are SGHRS and YFSETQ. The ends were cut back, 1 base at V and 5 bases at J, with 8 bases in the middle. The CDR3 sequence is 13 residues long. The CDR3 DNA sequence: TGCGCCAGCAGCTTGTCTAGCCAAGATACGCAGTATTTT. Encoded protein: CASSLSSQDTQYF. The entire variable domain, with the rest obtained from reference TRBV5-1 and TRBJ2-3, is as follows: KAGVTQTPRYLIKTRGQQVTLSCSPISGHRSVSWYQQTPGQGLQFLFEYFSETQRNKGNFPGRFSGRQFSNSRSEMNVSTLELGDSALYLCASSLSSQDTQYFGPGTRLTVL.

The chain recombines TRBV9 with TRBJ2-2; 7 positions agree with TRBD1. CDR1 is SGDLS, CDR2 YYNGEE, per germline. The V segment lost 4 bases and the J segment 1 base; nucleotides outside the gene matches: 7. The CDR3 has 16 amino acids. In nucleotides, the CDR3 is TGTGCCAGCAGCAAGAACCGGGACAGGAACACCGGGGAGCTGTTTTTT. It translates to CASSKNRDRNTGELFF.

This rearrangement joins TRBV5-1 to TRBJ2-5; 7 bases line up with TRBD2. The germline V gene encodes CDR1 SGHRS and CDR2 YFSETQ. J lost 3 bases, V lost 0 bases, and 5 bases had no gene match. The CDR3 consists of 15 residues. CDR3 bases: TGCGCCAGCAGCTTGGGACTAGCTAGGGAAGAGACCCAGTACTTC. Its protein product is CASSLGLAREETQYF.

V gene TRBV3-1 (or the pseudogene TRBV3-2) combines with J gene TRBJ1-2; 9 bases align to TRBD1. Germline V gene lookup returns CDR1 LGHDT and CDR2 YNNKEL (reference sequence). Trimming removed 6 bases from V and 7 bases from J; junction bases left unmatched: 9. The CDR3 totals 14 residues. The CDR3 protein is CASRAPGTGFGYTF. The CDR3 nucleotides read TGTGCCAGCAGAGCTCCCGGGACAGGGTTTGGCTACACCTTC.

This chain joins TRBV5-4 and TRBJ1-1; D is unresolved. V dropped 4 bases and J dropped 4 bases, with 17 bases sitting between them. The CDR3 extends over 15 amino acids. Germline loops: CDR1 SGHNT, CDR2 YYREEE (reference sequence). The CDR3: CASSPRTRDSTEAFF. CDR3 DNA sequence: TGTGCCAGCAGCCCGCGAACTCGGGATAGCACTGAAGCTTTCTTT.

The rearrangement uses TRBV28 and TRBJ1-5; weak D call: TRBD1 (6 bases). The V gene lost 2 bases and the J gene lost 8 bases, with 13 bases spanning the gap. This CDR3 has 14 amino acids. Germline V gives CDR1 MDHEN, CDR2 SYDVKM. The chain's CDR3 is CASSLGGGKEPQHF. The CDR3 DNA sequence: TGTGCCAGCAGTTTAGGTGGGGGCAAGGAGCCCCAGCATTTT.

The chain joins TRBV6-6 to TRBJ2-3; 7 bases map to TRBD2. The V segment lost 8 bases and the J segment 5 bases; nucleotides outside the gene matches: 7. CDR3 length: 13 amino acids. Germline V CDR1 and CDR2: MNHNY, SVGAGI (reference sequence). The DNA of the CDR3 is TGTGCCAGCGTCGCTAGCGGAGGAGATACGCAGTATTTT. It codes for CASVASGGDTQYF.

This chain links TRBV6-5 with TRBJ2-1; D is possibly TRBD2 (5 bases). Germline CDR1 and CDR2: MNHEY and SVGAGI. The V and J ends lost 3 bases and 6 bases respectively, with 12 bases between them. The CDR3 sequence is 14 residues long. CDR3 nucleotides: TGTGCCAGCAGTTATTTTGGTGCGGGCAATGAGCAGTTCTTC. It encodes CASSYFGAGNEQFF.

The chain recombines TRBV3-1 (or the pseudogene TRBV3-2) with TRBJ2-2; D possibly corresponds to TRBD2 (5 bases). Per the germline V gene, CDR1 is LGHDT and CDR2 is YNNKEL (reference sequence). Trimming shortened V by 7 bases and J by 6 bases, and 15 bases separated the two germline ends. This CDR3 is 14 amino acids long. The CDR3, as DNA: TGTGCCAGCATCATGAGGGATGGCGCCGGGGAGCTGTTTTTT. It specifies CASIMRDGAGELFF.

The chain is built from TRBV6-1 and TRBJ1-2, with D perhaps TRBD1 (5 bases). This CDR3 region has 13 residues. The germline V gene has CDR1 MNHNS and CDR2 SASEGT. V lost 3 bases and J lost 7, with 12 bases in between. The CDR3 DNA follows: TGTGCCAGCAGTGATTTTCGGGGGTCTGGCTACACCTTC. This encodes CASSDFRGSGYTF.

This chain joins TRBV15 and TRBJ1-3, with D perhaps TRBD1 (6 bases). With 5 bases removed from V and 1 base from J, the gap between germline ends came to 15 bases. Per germline, CDR1 LNHNV and CDR2 YYDKDF (reference sequence). The CDR3 consists of 16 residues. The CDR3 spells CATSLQGFLSGNTIYF. The CDR3 DNA sequence: TGTGCCACCAGCTTACAGGGCTTCTTGTCTGGAAACACCATATATTTT.

V gene TRBV6-5 combines with J gene TRBJ1-1; D is undetermined. The CDR3 sequence is 12 residues long. The V end lost 4 bases, the J end lost 4 bases, and 7 bases lay between the germline ends. In germline, CDR1 is MNHEY, CDR2 SVGAGI. Written as DNA, the CDR3 is TGTGCCAGCAGTTCGTCGGGCACTGAAGCTTTCTTT. It specifies CASSSSGTEAFF.

This clone was detected only a few times. This rearrangement joins TRBV7-3 to TRBJ2-1, with D perhaps matching TRBD1 (6 bases). The CDR3 has 13 amino acids. V lost 2 bases and J lost 6, with 8 bases in between. CDR1 is SGHTA, CDR2 FQGTGA, per germline. The CDR3 sequence is CASSLVGGNEQFF. The CDR3, as DNA: TGTGCCAGCAGCTTAGTAGGGGGCAATGAGCAGTTCTTC.

This chain joins TRBV4-2 and TRBJ1-1, with D unresolved. This CDR3 is built from 13 residues. Trimming took off 0 bases at V and 11 bases at J, with 13 bases between the two ends. Germline V CDR1 and CDR2: LGHNA, YNFKEQ. CDR3 sequence reads: CASSQEVSGRAFF. CDR3 in DNA: TGTGCCAGCAGCCAAGAGGTCTCAGGCCGGGCTTTCTTT.

The chain uses TRBV4-1 and TRBJ2-1; 7 bases map to TRBD1. The junction had 10 bases not matched to a gene; V was cut back by 0 bases and J by 5 bases. Germline values: CDR1 MGHRA, CDR2 YSYEKL. The CDR3 extends over 17 amino acids. CDR3 amino acids: CASSQDFLQGQNNEQFF. In nucleotides, the CDR3 is TGCGCCAGCAGCCAAGATTTTTTGCAGGGACAGAACAATGAGCAGTTCTTC.